This T cell receptor (beta chain) was sequenced during a study of T cells after yellow fever vaccination. Overall study results and limits: Weaker overall, the secondary response nonetheless peaked faster (day 5 versus 15). Among primary-vaccination clones, most reappeared after the booster, at almost 98% for CD4 and about 90% for CD8.

The table lists this clonotype with a few counts. Its specificity is unknown. A process of 5'RACE template switching, which added a universal primer site and UMIs, was used to make TCR cDNA. MiXCR, applied by TCRdb to the 5' RACE reads, yields one record per CDR3 protein. The sample holds about 360,000 distinct CDR3 sequences, over 5% seen once. CDR1 and CDR2 from the germline V gene are SGHRS and YFSETQ. Trimming left V 4 bases short and J 4 bases short, with 14 bases between. This CDR3 spans 15 amino acids. This chain links TRBV5-1 with TRBJ2-2; tentative D call: TRBD2 (6 bases). The specimen was PBMCs, collected 5 days after the yellow fever booster vaccination. This TCR derives from a young man who received the YFV17D yellow fever vaccine. The CDR3 spells CASSVTSTSTGELFF. In nucleotides, the CDR3 is TGCGCCAGCAGCGTGACTAGTACGTCCACCGGGGAGCTGTTTTTT.